Each of the 19 T cell receptor beta chains below was sequenced from the same sample in a study of T cells in tumors after PD-1 blockade. Libraries were prepared by immunoSEQ multiplex PCR; TCRdb keeps only in-frame clonotypes and omits some of them. The sample yields roughly 50,000 clones, roughly 80% seen once. The sample in question was PBMCs, obtained before anti-PD-1 treatment. The origin of the receptors is a human donor with basal cell carcinoma.

Here the CDR3 reads CASSPAGLDSETQYF. Here the CDR3 DNA reads TGTGCCAGCAGCCCCGCCGGCTTAGACTCGGAGACCCAGTACTTC. J is TRBJ2-5 and V is TRBV7-2; D call uncertain. The CDR3 loop spans 15 amino acids. The V end lost 5 bases, the J end lost 5 bases, and 18 bases lay between the germline ends. The V gene's germline CDR1 is SGHTA and CDR2 FQGNSA.

This clone was counted once. V gene TRBV28 combines with J gene TRBJ1-3; D gene uncertain. Looked up from germline, CDR1 is MDHEN and CDR2 is SYDVKM. There are 14 residues in the CDR3. The V gene lost 4 bases and the J gene lost 0 bases, with 7 bases spanning the gap. The CDR3 nucleotides read TGTGCCAGCAGTTGGGGAATCTCTGGAAACACCATATATTTT. Its protein product is CASSWGISGNTIYF.

For the CDR3, the DNA is TGTGCCAGCAATCAGGGCGGGGTCGGGGAGCTGTTTTTT. As protein: CASNQGGVGELFF. V usage is TRBV28 and J usage is TRBJ2-2, with D perhaps matching TRBD2 (6 bases). Per the germline V gene, CDR1 is MDHEN and CDR2 is SYDVKM. This CDR3 is built from 13 residues. V lost 7 bases and J 7 bases, leaving 13 bases between the germline ends. Based on the CDR3 plus reference TRBV28 and TRBJ2-2, the full variable domain is DVKVTQSSRYLVKRTGEKVFLECVQDMDHENMFWYRQDPGLGLRLIYFSYDVKMKEKGDIPEGYSVSREKKERFSLILESASTNQTSMYLCASNQGGVGELFFGEGSRLTVL.

The rearrangement links TRBV9 to TRBJ1-4; no clear D. CDR1 is SGDLS and CDR2 is YYNGEE in the germline V gene. The CDR3 has 15 residues. Trimming took off 3 bases at V and 8 bases at J, with 17 bases between the two ends. In nucleotides, the CDR3 is TGTGCCAGCAGCGAGGGAGGTGGGTGGAAGGAAAAACTGTTTTTT. It yields the protein CASSEGGGWKEKLFF.

The CDR3 DNA sequence: TGTGCCAGCAGCCCAGGGGGCTCCGGCGAGCAGTACTTC. This encodes CASSPGGSGEQYF. The chain uses TRBV9 and TRBJ2-7, with 8 bases fitting TRBD1. This CDR3 is 13 amino acids long. Germline V gene lookup returns CDR1 SGDLS and CDR2 YYNGEE. With V trimmed by 4 bases and J by 6 bases, 6 bases remained unmatched.

The CDR3 spells CASSLSGTGSLEKLFF. The CDR3 region has the DNA TGTGCCAGCAGTTTATCCGGGACAGGGTCGCTTGAAAAACTGTTTTTT. The J gene is TRBJ1-4, the V gene TRBV28; 9 nucleotides agree with TRBD1. With 1 base clipped from V and 7 bases from J, the junction kept 7 bases outside the gene matches. This CDR3 contains 16 residues. Germline V gene sequence: CDR1 MDHEN, CDR2 SYDVKM.

This clone came up once. This CDR3 is CASSFLSGGASRTDTQYF. The CDR3 region has the DNA TGTGCCAGCAGCTTCCTTAGCGGGGGGGCGAGTAGGACAGATACGCAGTATTTT. The chain employs TRBV7-9 and TRBJ2-3; 11 positions match TRBD2. The junction had 11 bases not matched to a gene; V was cut back by 3 bases and J by 3 bases. The germline V gene encodes CDR1 SEHNR and CDR2 FQNEAQ (reference sequence). The CDR3 covers 18 residues.

Turning to this clone: The identical CDR3 is also encoded by other nucleotide sequences in the sample. The DNA of the CDR3 is TGTGCCAGCAGTGAAACTAGCGGGGGCACAGATACGCAGTATTTT. It yields the protein CASSETSGGTDTQYF. This rearrangement joins TRBV6-4 to TRBJ2-3, with 10 positions matching TRBD2. In germline, CDR1 is MRHNA, CDR2 SNTAGT. This CDR3 contains 15 residues. V dropped 3 bases and J dropped 1; count of bases not matched to a gene: 1.

The rearrangement uses TRBV2 and TRBJ2-7; D might be TRBD2 (6 bases). Per germline, CDR1 SNHLY and CDR2 FYNNEI. V was pared by 4 bases and J by 3 bases, with 16 bases between. This CDR3 has 15 amino acids. This chain's CDR3 is CASSVWAEGGYEQYF. The CDR3 region has the DNA TGTGCCAGCAGTGTGTGGGCCGAGGGAGGCTACGAGCAGTACTTC.

This chain uses TRBV6-5 with TRBJ2-7, with 9 bases lining up with TRBD2. Germline lookup yields CDR1 MNHEY and CDR2 SVGAGI. The V and J ends lost 6 bases and 3 bases, in that order; junction bases with no gene match: 9. This CDR3 has 15 residues. In DNA form, the CDR3 reads TGTGCCAGCAGGGTTAGCGGGGGACCACACTACGAGCAGTACTTC. Residues: CASRVSGGPHYEQYF.

The chain carries TRBV12-3 or TRBV12-4 and TRBJ1-1, with D possibly matching TRBD1 (5 bases). Trimming pared 1 base from V and 4 bases from J, leaving 7 bases between. The CDR3 covers 13 residues. CDR3 DNA sequence: TGTGCCAGCAGTTTAGAGGGACTCACTGAAGCTTTCTTT. This gives the protein CASSLEGLTEAFF.

This clone appeared once. The chain has TRBV3-1 (or the pseudogene TRBV3-2) and TRBJ1-1, with D tentatively TRBD1 (6 bases). Trimming left V 4 bases short and J 1 base short, with 7 bases between. The CDR3 runs 13 residues. The germline V gene encodes CDR1 LGHDT and CDR2 YNNKEL (reference sequence). CDR3 bases: TGTGCCAGCAGCCGACAGGCGAACACTGAAGCTTTCTTT. Its translation: CASSRQANTEAFF.

This rearrangement joins TRBV18 to TRBJ1-3; maybe TRBD1 (6 bases). The CDR3 length is 14 residues. Germline V CDR1 and CDR2: KGHSH, LQKENI. The V and J ends lost 3 bases and 8 bases respectively, with 14 bases between them. CDR3 bases: TGTGCCAGCTCACCCTTGACAGGCGCGGACACCATATATTTT. Protein product: CASSPLTGADTIYF.

The V gene is TRBV2, the J gene TRBJ1-6; 8 nucleotides agree with TRBD1. V trimming: 8 bases; J trimming: 5 bases; junction bases outside the gene matches: 8. This CDR3 has 15 residues. Germline assignment: CDR1 SNHLY and CDR2 FYNNEI. The CDR3 region has the DNA TGTGCCAGCGGGGGGGAGACAGGGGATAATTCACCCCTCCACTTT. Translated, it gives CASGGETGDNSPLHF. Combining the CDR3 with reference TRBV2 and TRBJ1-6 gives the whole variable domain EPEVTQTPSHQVTQMGQEVILRCVPISNHLYFYWYRQILGQKVEFLVSFYNNEISEKSEIFDDQFSVERPDGSNFTLKIRSTKLEDSAMYFCASGGETGDNSPLHFGNGTRLTVT.

The V gene is TRBV7-2, the J gene TRBJ2-5; 8 bases align to TRBD2. V was clipped by 1 base and J by 5 bases; unmatched bases: 15. Germline CDR1 SGHTA, CDR2 FQGNSA. There are 18 residues in the CDR3. CDR3 amino acids: CASSLVAGGAGGGETQYF. DNA of the CDR3: TGTGCCAGCAGCTTAGTGGCAGGAGGTGCGGGGGGTGGGGAGACCCAGTACTTC.

This clone was seen only a few times. The CDR3 region has the DNA TGTGCCAGCAGCTCTACAGGACAGACGAACACCGGGGAGCTGTTTTTT. This codes for CASSSTGQTNTGELFF. The chain uses TRBV5-4 and TRBJ2-2, with TRBD1 as a possible D gene (6 bases). CDR1 is SGHNT, CDR2 YYREEE, per germline (reference sequence). The CDR3 runs 16 residues. V lost 3 bases and J 0 bases, leaving 12 bases between the germline ends. Full variable domain (missing parts from reference TRBV5-4 and TRBJ2-2): ETGVTQSPTHLIKTRGQQVTLRCSSQSGHNTVSWYQQALGQGPQFIFQYYREEENGRGNFPPRFSGLQFPNYSSELNVNALELDDSALYLCASSSTGQTNTGELFFGEGSRLTVL.

This chain joins TRBV7-6 and TRBJ2-5, with D possibly being TRBD1 (6 bases). The CDR3 sequence is 15 residues long. V was clipped by 5 bases and J by 1 base, with 14 bases between them. The germline V gene has CDR1 SGHVS and CDR2 FNYEAQ. The CDR3 is CASSMTGTTQETQYF. CDR3 nucleotide sequence: TGTGCCAGCAGCATGACCGGGACAACCCAAGAGACCCAGTACTTC.

A single count supports this clone. This chain uses TRBV5-1 with TRBJ2-5; D is perhaps TRBD2 (6 bases). The V and J ends lost 4 bases and 5 bases respectively, with 18 bases between them. The CDR3 loop spans 15 amino acids. In germline, CDR1 is SGHRS, CDR2 YFSETQ. The CDR3 nucleotides are TGCGCCAGCAGCCAGACTTCCCGGGCGGGGGAGACCCAGTACTTC. Translating gives CASSQTSRAGETQYF. Full variable domain (outside the CDR3, taken from reference TRBV5-1 and TRBJ2-5): KAGVTQTPRYLIKTRGQQVTLSCSPISGHRSVSWYQQTPGQGLQFLFEYFSETQRNKGNFPGRFSGRQFSNSRSEMNVSTLELGDSALYLCASSQTSRAGETQYFGPGTRLLVL.

The rearrangement links TRBV10-3 to TRBJ1-5; D possibly corresponds to TRBD1 (5 bases). The CDR3 runs 16 residues. CDR1 is ENHRY, CDR2 SYGVKD, per germline. The V end was cut by 0 bases, the J end by 4 bases, with 13 bases between. The CDR3 coding sequence is TGTGCCATCAGTGAGTCGGAAAGGGGTTTGAATCAGCCCCAGCATTTT. The encoded protein is CAISESERGLNQPQHF.